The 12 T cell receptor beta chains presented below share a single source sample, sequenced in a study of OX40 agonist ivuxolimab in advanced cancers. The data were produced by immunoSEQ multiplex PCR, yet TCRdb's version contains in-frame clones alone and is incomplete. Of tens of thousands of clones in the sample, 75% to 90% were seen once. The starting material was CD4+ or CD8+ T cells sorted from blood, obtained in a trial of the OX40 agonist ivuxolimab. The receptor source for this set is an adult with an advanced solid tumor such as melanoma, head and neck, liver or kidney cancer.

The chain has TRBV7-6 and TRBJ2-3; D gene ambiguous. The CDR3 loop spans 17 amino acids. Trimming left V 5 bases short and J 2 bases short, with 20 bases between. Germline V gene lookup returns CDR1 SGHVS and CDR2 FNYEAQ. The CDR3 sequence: CASSQDAPRGITDTQYF. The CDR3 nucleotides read TGTGCCAGCAGCCAAGACGCGCCCCGAGGAATCACAGATACGCAGTATTTT. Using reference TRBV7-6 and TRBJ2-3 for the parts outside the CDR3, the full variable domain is GAGVSQSPRYKVTKRGQDVALRCDPISGHVSLYWYRQALGQGPEFLTYFNYEAQQDKSGLPNDRFSAERPEGSISTLTIQRTEQRDSAMYRCASSQDAPRGITDTQYFGPGTRLTVL.

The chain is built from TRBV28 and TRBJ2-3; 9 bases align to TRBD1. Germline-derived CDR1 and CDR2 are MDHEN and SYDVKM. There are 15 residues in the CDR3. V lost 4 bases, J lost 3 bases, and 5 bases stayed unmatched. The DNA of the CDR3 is TGTGCCAGCAGTTACCCGGGACAGGGAACAGATACGCAGTATTTT. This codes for CASSYPGQGTDTQYF.

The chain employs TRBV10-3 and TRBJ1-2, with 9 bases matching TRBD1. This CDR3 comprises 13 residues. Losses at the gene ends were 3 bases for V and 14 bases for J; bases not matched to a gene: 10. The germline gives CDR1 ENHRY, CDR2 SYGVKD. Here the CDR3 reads CAISEPGQGDETF. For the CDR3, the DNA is TGTGCCATCAGTGAACCGGGACAGGGCGATGAGACCTTC.

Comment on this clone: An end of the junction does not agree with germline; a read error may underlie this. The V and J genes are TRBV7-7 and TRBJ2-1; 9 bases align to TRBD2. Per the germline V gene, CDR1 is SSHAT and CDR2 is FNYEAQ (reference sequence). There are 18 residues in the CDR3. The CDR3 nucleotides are TGTGCTAGCAGCTTAAGGGCCAAGGGTGCGGGAGGGCCCGATGAGCAGTTCTTC. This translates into CASSLRAKGAGGPDEQFF. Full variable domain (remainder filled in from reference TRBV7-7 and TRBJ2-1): GAGVSQSPRYKVTKRGQDVTLRCDPISSHATLYWYQQALGQGPEFLTYFNYEAQPDKSGLPSDRFSAERPEGSISTLTIQRTEQRDSAMYRCASSLRAKGAGGPDEQFFGPGTRLTVL.

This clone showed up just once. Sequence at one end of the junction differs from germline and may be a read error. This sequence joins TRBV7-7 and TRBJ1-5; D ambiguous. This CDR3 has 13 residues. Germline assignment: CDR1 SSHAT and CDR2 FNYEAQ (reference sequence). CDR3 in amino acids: CASSHGIGQPQHF. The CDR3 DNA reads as TGTGCTAGCAGCCATGGAATCGGTCAGCCCCAGCATTTT.

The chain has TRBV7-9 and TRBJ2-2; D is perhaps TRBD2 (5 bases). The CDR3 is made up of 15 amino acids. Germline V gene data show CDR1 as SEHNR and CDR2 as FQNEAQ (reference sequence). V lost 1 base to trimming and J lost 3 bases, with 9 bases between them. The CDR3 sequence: CASSLVTGYTGELFF. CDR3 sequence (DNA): TGTGCCAGCAGCTTAGTCACGGGGTACACCGGGGAGCTGTTTTTT.

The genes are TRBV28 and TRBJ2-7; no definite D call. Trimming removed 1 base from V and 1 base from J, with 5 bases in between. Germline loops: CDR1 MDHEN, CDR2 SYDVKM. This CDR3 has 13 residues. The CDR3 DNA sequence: TGTGCCAGCAGTTTATTCGCATCCTACGAGCAGTACTTC. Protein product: CASSLFASYEQYF.

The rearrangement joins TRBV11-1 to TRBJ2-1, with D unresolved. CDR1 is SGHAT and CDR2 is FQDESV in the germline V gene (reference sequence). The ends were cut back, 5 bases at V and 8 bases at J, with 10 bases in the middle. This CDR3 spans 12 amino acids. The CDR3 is CASSHGLDEQFF. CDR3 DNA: TGTGCCAGCAGCCACGGGTTGGATGAGCAGTTCTTC.

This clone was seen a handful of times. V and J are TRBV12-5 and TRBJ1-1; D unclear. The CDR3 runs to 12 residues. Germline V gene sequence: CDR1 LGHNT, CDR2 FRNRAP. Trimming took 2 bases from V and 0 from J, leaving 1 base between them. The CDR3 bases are TGTGCTAGTGGTTTGATGAACACTGAAGCTTTCTTT. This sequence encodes CASGLMNTEAFF.

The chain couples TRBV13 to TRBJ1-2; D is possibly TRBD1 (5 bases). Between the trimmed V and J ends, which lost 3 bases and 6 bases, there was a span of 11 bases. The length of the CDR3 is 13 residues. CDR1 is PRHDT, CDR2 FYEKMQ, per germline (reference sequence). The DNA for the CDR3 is TGTGCCAGCAGCTTGGGAGGGGCTCATGGCTACACCTTC. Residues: CASSLGGAHGYTF. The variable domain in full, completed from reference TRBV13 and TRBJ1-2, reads AAGVIQSPRHLIKEKRETATLKCYPIPRHDTVYWYQQGPGQDPQFLISFYEKMQSDKGSIPDRFSAQQFSDYHSELNMSSLELGDSALYFCASSLGGAHGYTFGSGTRLTVV.

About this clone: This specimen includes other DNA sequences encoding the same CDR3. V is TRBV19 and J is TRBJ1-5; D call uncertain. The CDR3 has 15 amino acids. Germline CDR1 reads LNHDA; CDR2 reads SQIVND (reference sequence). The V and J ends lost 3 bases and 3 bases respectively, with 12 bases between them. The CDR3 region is CASSMGGRSNQPQHF. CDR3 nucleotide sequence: TGTGCCAGTAGTATGGGCGGGAGGTCCAATCAGCCCCAGCATTTT.

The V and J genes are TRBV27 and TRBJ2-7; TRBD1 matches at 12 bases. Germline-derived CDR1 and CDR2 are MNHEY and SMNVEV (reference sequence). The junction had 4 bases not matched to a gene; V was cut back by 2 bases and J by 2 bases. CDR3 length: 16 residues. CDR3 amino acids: CASSLGGQGAAYEQYF. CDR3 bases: TGTGCCAGCAGTTTAGGGGGACAGGGGGCAGCCTACGAGCAGTACTTC.